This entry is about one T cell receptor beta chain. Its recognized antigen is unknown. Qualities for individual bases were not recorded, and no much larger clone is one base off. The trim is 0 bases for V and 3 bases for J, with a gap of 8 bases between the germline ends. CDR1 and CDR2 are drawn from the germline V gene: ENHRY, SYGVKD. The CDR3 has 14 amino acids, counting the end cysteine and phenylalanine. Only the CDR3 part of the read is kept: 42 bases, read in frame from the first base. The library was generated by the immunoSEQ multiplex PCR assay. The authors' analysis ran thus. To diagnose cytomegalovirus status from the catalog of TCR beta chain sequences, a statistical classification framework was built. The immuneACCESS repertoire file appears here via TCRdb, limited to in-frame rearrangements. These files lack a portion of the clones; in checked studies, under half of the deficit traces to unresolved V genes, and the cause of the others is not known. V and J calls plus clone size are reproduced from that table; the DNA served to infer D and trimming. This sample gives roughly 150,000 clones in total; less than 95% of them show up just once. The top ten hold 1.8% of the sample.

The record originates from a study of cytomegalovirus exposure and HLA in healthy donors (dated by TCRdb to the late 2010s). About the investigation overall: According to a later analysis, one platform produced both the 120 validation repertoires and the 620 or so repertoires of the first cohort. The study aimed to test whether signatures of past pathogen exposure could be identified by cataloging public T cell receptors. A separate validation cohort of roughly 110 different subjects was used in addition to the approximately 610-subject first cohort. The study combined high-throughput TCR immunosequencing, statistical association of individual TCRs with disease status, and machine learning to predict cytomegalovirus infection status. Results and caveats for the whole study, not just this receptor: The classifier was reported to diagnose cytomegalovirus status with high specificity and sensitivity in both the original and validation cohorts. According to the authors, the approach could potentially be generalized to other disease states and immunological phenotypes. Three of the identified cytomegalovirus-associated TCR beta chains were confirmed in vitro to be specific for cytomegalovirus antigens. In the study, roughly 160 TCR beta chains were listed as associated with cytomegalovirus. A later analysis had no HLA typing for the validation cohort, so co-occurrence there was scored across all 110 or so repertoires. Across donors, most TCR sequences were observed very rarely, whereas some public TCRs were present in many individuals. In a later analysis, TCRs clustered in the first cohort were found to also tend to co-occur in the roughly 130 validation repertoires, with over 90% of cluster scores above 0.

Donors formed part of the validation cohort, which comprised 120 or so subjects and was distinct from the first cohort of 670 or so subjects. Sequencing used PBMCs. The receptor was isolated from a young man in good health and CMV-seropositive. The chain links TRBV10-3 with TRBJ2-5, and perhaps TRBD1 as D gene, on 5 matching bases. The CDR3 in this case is CAISESQGEETQYF. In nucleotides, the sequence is TGTGCCATCAGTGAGTCGCAGGGTGAAGAGACCCAGTACTTC.